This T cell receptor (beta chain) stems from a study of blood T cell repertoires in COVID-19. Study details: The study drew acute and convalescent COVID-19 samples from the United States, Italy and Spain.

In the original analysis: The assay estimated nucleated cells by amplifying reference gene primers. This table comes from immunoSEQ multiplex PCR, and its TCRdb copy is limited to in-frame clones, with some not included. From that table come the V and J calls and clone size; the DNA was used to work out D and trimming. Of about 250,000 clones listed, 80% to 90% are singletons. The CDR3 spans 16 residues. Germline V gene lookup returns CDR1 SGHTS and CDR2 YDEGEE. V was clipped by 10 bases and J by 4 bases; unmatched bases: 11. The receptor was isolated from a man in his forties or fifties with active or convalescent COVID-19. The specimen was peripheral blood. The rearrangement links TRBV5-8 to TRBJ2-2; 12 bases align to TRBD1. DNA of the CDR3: TGTGCCGCATCCCCGGGGACAGGGGGCATCACCGGGGAGCTGTTTTTT. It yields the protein CAASPGTGGITGELFF.